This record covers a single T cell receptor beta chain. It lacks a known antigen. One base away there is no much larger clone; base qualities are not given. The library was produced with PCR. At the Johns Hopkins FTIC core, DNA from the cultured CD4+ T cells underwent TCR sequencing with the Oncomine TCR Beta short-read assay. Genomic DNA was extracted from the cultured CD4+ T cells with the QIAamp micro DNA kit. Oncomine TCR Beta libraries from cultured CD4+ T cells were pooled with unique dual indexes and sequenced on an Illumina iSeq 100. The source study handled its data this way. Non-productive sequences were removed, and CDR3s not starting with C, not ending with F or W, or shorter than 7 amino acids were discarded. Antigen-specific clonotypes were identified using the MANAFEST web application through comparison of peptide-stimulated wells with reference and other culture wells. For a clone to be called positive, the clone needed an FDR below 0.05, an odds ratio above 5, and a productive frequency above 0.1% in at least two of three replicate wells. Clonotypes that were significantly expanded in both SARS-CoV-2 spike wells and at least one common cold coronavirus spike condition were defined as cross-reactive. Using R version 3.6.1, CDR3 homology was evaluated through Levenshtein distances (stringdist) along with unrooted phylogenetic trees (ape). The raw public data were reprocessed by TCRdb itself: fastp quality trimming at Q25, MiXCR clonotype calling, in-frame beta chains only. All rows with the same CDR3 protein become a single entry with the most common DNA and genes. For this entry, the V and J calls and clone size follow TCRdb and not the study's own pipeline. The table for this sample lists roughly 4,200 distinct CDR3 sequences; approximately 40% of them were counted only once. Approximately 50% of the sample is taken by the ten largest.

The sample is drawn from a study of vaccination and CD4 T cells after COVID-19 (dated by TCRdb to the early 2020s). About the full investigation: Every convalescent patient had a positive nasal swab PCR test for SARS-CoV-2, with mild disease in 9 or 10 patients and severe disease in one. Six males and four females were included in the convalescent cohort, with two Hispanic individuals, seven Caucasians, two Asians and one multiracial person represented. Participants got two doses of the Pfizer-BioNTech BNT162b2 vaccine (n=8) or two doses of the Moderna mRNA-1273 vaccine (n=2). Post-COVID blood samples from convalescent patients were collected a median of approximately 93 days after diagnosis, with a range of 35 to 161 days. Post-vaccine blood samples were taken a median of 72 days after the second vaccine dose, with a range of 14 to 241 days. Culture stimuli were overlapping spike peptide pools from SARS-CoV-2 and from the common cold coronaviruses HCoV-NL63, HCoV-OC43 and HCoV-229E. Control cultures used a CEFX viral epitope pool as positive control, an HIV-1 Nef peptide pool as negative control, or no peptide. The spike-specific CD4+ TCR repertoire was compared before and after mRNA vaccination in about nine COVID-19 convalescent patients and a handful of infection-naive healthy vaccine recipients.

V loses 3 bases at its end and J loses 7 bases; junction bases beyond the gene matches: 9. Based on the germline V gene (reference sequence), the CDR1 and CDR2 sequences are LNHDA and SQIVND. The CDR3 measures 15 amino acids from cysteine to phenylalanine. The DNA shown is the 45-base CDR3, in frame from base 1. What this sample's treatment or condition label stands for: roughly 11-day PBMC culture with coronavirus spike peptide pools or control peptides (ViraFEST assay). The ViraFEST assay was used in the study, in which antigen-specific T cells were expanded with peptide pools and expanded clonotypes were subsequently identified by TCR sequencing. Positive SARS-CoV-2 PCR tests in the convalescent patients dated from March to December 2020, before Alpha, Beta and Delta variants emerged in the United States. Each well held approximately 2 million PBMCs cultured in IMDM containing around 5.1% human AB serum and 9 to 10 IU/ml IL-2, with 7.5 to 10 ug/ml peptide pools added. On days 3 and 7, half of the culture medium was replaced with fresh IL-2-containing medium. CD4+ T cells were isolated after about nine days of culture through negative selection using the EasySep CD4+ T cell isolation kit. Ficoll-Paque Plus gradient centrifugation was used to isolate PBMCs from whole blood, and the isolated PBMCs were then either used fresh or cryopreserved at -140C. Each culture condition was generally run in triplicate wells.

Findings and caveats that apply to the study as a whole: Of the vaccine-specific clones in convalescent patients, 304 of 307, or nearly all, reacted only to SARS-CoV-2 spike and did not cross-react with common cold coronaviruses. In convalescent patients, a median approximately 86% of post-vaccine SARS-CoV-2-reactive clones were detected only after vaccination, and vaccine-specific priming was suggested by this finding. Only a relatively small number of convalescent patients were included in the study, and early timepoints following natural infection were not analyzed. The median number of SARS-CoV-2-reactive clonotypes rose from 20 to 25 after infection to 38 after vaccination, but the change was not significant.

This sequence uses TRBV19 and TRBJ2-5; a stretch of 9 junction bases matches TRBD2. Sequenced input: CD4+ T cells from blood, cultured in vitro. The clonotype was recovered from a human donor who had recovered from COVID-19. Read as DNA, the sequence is TGTGCCAGTAGTATGGAGCTAGCGGGATCGGGGACCCAGTACTTC. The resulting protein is CASSMELAGSGTQYF. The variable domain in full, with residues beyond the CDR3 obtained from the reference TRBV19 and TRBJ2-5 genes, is DGGITQSPKYLFRKEGQNVTLSCEQNLNHDAMYWYRQDPGQGLRLIYYSQIVNDFQKGDIAEGYSVSREKKESFPLTVTSAQKNPTAFYLCASSMELAGSGTQYFGPGTRLLVL.